This T cell receptor beta chain originates from a study of shared clonotypes between healthy human individuals (dated by TCRdb to 2018 to 2020). For the wider study: The cohort comprised two women and a few men aged 18 to 49 years. Each donor's leukapheresis produced roughly between roughly 0.94 and 9.5 billion PBMCs. To estimate repertoire size and how much clonotype sharing occurs between individuals, the study deeply sequenced the blood TCR repertoires of several healthy adults. For each donor, three plates each were used for CD4 naive and CD4 memory, two plates were used for CD8 naive, and one plate was used for CD8 memory. To increase sequencing depth and limit assay-specific biases, TCR repertoire library preparation and sequencing were carried out by different laboratories using diverse techniques. What the work shows at the level of the full study, not this receptor alone: Across a few donors, approximately 5% of naive CD4, approximately 4% of naive CD8, 2% to 2.5% of memory CD4, and roughly 0.4% of memory CD8 clonotypes were shared. Sampling was restricted to blood, and TCR repertoires in tissues likely differ from the TCR repertoires found in blood. Rarefaction of sorted-subset datasets indicated incomplete sequencing despite the large sequencing depth. Compared with non-shared clonotypes, clonotypes shared by all four sorted-subset donors had higher generation probabilities. Based on pairwise subsampling, the degree of clonotype sharing among donors was expected to be affected by sequencing depth. The genetic and exposure-history diversity represented was limited by the small number of donors. Naive subsets generally had larger estimated clonotype richness than memory subsets did.

Concerning this clone: It lacks a known antigen. Base qualities are not recorded, but no much larger clone differs from it by a single base.

CD8 naive samples were CD45RO-negative cells positively selected for CCR7, giving a CD45RA+CCR7+ population that excluded TemRA cells. The donors were healthy, HIV-negative adults with no recently reported acute infections or vaccinations. Every donor was a Caucasian adult living in Nashville, Tennessee, USA. Blood was obtained by leukapheresis, after which PBMCs were separated by Ficoll-Histopaque density gradient centrifugation and cryopreserved in liquid nitrogen vapor phase. Purity and quantity of every magnetically sorted T cell population were checked by analytical flow cytometry. Genomic DNA was isolated from every sorted fraction and measured by UV absorbance on a Nanodrop 2000c. Using the deep immunoSEQ assay, TCR CDR3 regions were amplified from genomic DNA by multiplex PCR. Extracted genomic DNA from each cell subset was spread evenly across all wells of several immunoSEQ 96-well plates, with each plate serving as a replicate. For sorted subsets, approximately 210 ng genomic DNA, equal to tens of thousands of T cell genomes, was loaded into each replicate PCR. Purified libraries were measured with a Qubit 3.0 fluorometer, size-checked on a Bioanalyzer 2100, and measured again with the KAPA Library Quantification kit. A separate single-read 150-cycle Illumina NextSeq 550 flow cell was used to sequence each immunoSEQ 96-well plate. The study's own analysis went as follows. The immunoSEQ output contained only junctional sequences without quality scores, so filtering could not match that applied to full-length reads. Sequences were annotated with PyIR, a Python wrapper for IgBLAST v1.9, using IMGT germline references to assign V/J genes and CDR3. Reads were filtered out if the reads had weak V/J assignments (E-value above 1e-6), no CDR3, stop codons, out-of-frame junctions, or ambiguous translated residues. V3J clonotypes were defined as sequences sharing an identical inferred V gene, J gene, and CDR3 amino acid sequence. To compute the percentage overlap between repertoires, the number of shared unique clonotypes was divided by the size of the smaller repertoire. Three approaches were used to assess repertoire richness: RTK rarefaction, the Chao1 estimator, and Recon v2.1 estimates of unobserved clonotypes. Generation probabilities for all TCRbeta clonotypes obtained by the gDNA method from a few donors were computed using OLGA. TCRdb took this table from immuneACCESS and kept in-frame rearrangements with V and J called. Such tables lack part of the clones; where checked against another copy, unresolved V genes explain under half of the gap, and the rest is unexplained. Clonal size and the V and J genes are those of that table, whereas D and trimming came from the DNA. This sample gives about 2 million clones in total; about 95% of them show up just once. In total, the top ten clones hold 0.85% to 1.2% of the sample.

Trimming leaves V shorter by 5 bases and J shorter by 1 base, with the junction holding 3 bases beyond the gene matches. Via the germline V gene, CDR1 is SQVTM and CDR2 ANQGSEA. From its cysteine to its phenylalanine, the CDR3 spans 14 amino acids. Here the CDR3 DNA is all that survives: 42 bases in frame from base 1. The chain employs TRBV29-1 and TRBJ2-1; TRBD2 agrees with 9 junctional bases. This sequence originates from a young man in good health. The sample taken for sequencing was naive CD8+ T cells sorted from blood. Interpreted using the paper, the cell subset or site label stands for: CD45RA+CCR7+. The CDR3 region reads CSVFSGRSYNEQFF. DNA sequence: TGCAGCGTTTTTAGCGGGAGATCCTACAATGAGCAGTTCTTC.